These 12 T cell receptor beta chains originate from one sample sequenced in a study of blood T cell repertoires in COVID-19. Method: immunoSEQ multiplex PCR; TCRdb's copy keeps in-frame clones and lacks some. The sample consists of approximately 81,000 clones, roughly 89% of them appearing once. Sequencing was carried out using PBMCs or T cells enriched from blood (not recorded which). These receptors came from a woman aged 45 to 65 with acute COVID-19.

V and J are TRBV7-3 and TRBJ2-3; tentatively, D is TRBD1 (6 bases). The CDR3 covers 17 residues. Germline CDR1 is SGHTA and CDR2 is FQGTGA. V was trimmed by 1 base and J by 5 bases, leaving 19 bases between them. In DNA form, the CDR3 reads TGTGCCAGCAGCTTAATGGGCGCAGGGGTTGGGGGAGATACGCAGTATTTT. Translating gives CASSLMGAGVGGDTQYF.

The rearrangement uses TRBV19 and TRBJ2-4; 7 bases map to TRBD1. V dropped 7 bases and J dropped 3; count of bases not matched to a gene: 9. This CDR3 spans 15 amino acids. Germline values: CDR1 LNHDA, CDR2 SQIVND (reference sequence). The CDR3 protein is CASTPGGIGKNIQYF. The CDR3 DNA is TGTGCCAGTACCCCAGGGGGTATCGGCAAAAACATTCAGTACTTC.

The chain links TRBV7-9 to TRBJ1-2; no reliable D call. The CDR3 runs to 13 residues. In germline, CDR1 is SEHNR, CDR2 FQNEAQ (reference sequence). The V end was cut by 5 bases, the J end by 0 bases, with 7 bases between. In nucleotides, the CDR3 is TGTGCCAGCAGCCTCGGGACTAACTATGGCTACACCTTC. Amino acids: CASSLGTNYGYTF.

The chain couples TRBV3-1 (or the pseudogene TRBV3-2) to TRBJ1-3; D gene unclear. The CDR3 contains 17 residues. V gave up 1 base and J gave up 0 bases, with 13 bases separating them. Germline V gene data show CDR1 as LGHDT and CDR2 as YNNKEL (reference sequence). DNA for the CDR3: TGTGCCAGCAGCCAAGGAAATGACAAGCTCTCTGGAAACACCATATATTTT. This encodes CASSQGNDKLSGNTIYF.

This clone was seen just once. V and J are TRBV19 and TRBJ1-2, with 11 bases matching TRBD1. Germline CDR1 LNHDA, CDR2 SQIVND (reference sequence). With 4 bases clipped from V and 7 bases from J, the junction kept 11 bases outside the gene matches. The CDR3 loop spans 16 amino acids. CDR3 sequence reads: CASSRRRTGGERGYTF. CDR3 coding DNA: TGTGCCAGTAGTAGAAGACGGACAGGGGGCGAGCGTGGCTACACCTTC.

The sample holds one count of this clone. V is TRBV18 and J is TRBJ2-1; possibly TRBD1 for D (6 bases). This CDR3 comprises 13 residues. The germline CDR1 and CDR2 sequences are KGHSH and LQKENI. The V and J ends lost 0 bases and 8 bases respectively, with 8 bases between them. Written as DNA, the CDR3 is TGTGCCAGCTCACCACCTCCAGGGGATGAGCAGTTCTTC. Translation gives CASSPPPGDEQFF. Full variable domain (remainder filled in from reference TRBV18 and TRBJ2-1): NAGVMQNPRHLVRRRGQEARLRCSPMKGHSHVYWYRQLPEEGLKFMVYLQKENIIDESGMPKERFSAEFPKEGPSILRIQQVVRGDSAAYFCASSPPPGDEQFFGPGTRLTVL.

This chain joins TRBV28 and TRBJ1-2, with a weak D call TRBD1 (6 bases). The germline gives CDR1 MDHEN, CDR2 SYDVKM. Trimming took off 10 bases at V and 0 bases at J, with 9 bases between the two ends. The CDR3 length is 12 residues. The chain's CDR3 is CATSGANYGYTF. The CDR3 coding sequence is TGTGCCACCTCAGGGGCTAACTATGGCTACACCTTC.

In its sample, this clone was seen once. The V gene is TRBV13, the J gene TRBJ2-2; D may be TRBD2 (5 bases). CDR1 and CDR2 (germline): PRHDT, FYEKMQ (reference sequence). V lost 4 bases and J lost 0, with 9 bases in between. This CDR3 is 15 amino acids long. CDR3 coding DNA: TGTGCCAGCAGCTCCCGGGAATCGAACACCGGGGAGCTGTTTTTT. Its translation is CASSSRESNTGELFF.

The V gene is TRBV18, the J gene TRBJ2-3; D unclear. The CDR3 has 13 amino acids. V was cut by 0 bases and J by 4 bases, with 5 bases left in between. Germline values: CDR1 KGHSH, CDR2 LQKENI. The CDR3 reads CASSPPSADTQYF. DNA for the CDR3: TGTGCCAGCTCACCACCGTCGGCAGATACGCAGTATTTT.

The chain is built from TRBV10-3 and TRBJ2-2, with 13 bases that match TRBD2. Trimming took 9 bases from V and 7 from J; bases not matched to a gene: 8. Germline CDR1 is ENHRY and CDR2 is SYGVKD. The CDR3 has 15 amino acids. CDR3 in amino acids: CAITGTSGNDGELFF. The CDR3, as DNA: TGTGCCATTACCGGGACTAGCGGGAACGACGGGGAGCTGTTTTTT.

CDR3 DNA: TGTGCCACCAGCAGGAGGAGACTAGTGAACTCCGATGAGCAGTTCTTC. It translates to CATSRRRLVNSDEQFF. This chain uses TRBV15 with TRBJ2-1; a possible D gene is TRBD2 (6 bases). V lost 3 bases to trimming and J lost 8 bases, with 20 bases between them. The V gene's germline CDR1 is LNHNV and CDR2 YYDKDF (reference sequence). There are 16 residues in the CDR3.

The chain uses TRBV6-1 and TRBJ2-7; D is undetermined. Germline V gene data show CDR1 as MNHNS and CDR2 as SASEGT. The CDR3 has 11 residues. Trimming took off 5 bases at V and 8 bases at J, with 10 bases between the two ends. The CDR3 protein is CASSNERKQYF. The CDR3 nucleotides are TGTGCCAGCAGTAACGAGAGAAAGCAGTACTTC.